The 13 T cell receptor beta chains below come from one sample, sequenced in a study of T cell responses to AZD1222 COVID-19 vaccine. Sequencing used immunoSEQ multiplex PCR; TCRdb keeps in-frame clones, though not all of them. The data show tens of thousands of clones, with under 95% seen just once and about 20% held by the top ten. The sample consisted of peripheral blood, taken on day 0 of AZD1222 vaccination. The receptor set was obtained from an adult in good health.

V gene TRBV12-3 or TRBV12-4 combines with J gene TRBJ2-1; D assignment may be TRBD1 or TRBD2 (5 bases each). V was pared by 8 bases and J by 8 bases, with 10 bases between. This CDR3 region has 11 residues. The CDR3 DNA reads as TGTGCCAGCGGGGGAGACGATGAGCAGTTCTTC. Residues: CASGGDDEQFF.

The chain recombines TRBV29-1 with TRBJ1-3; D not resolved. The length of the CDR3 is 11 residues. Per germline, CDR1 SQVTM and CDR2 ANQGSEA. Trimming pared 4 bases from V and 2 bases from J, leaving 3 bases between. The CDR3 spells CSVGTGNTIYF. The DNA of the CDR3 is TGCAGCGTTGGGACTGGAAACACCATATATTTT.

The chain is built from TRBV5-1 and TRBJ1-2, with 9 bases fitting TRBD1. V lost 2 bases, J lost 0 bases, and 8 bases stayed unmatched. CDR1 SGHRS and CDR2 YFSETQ come from the germline V gene. The CDR3 is made up of 17 amino acids. The CDR3 protein is CASSLYRGPQANYGYTF. The CDR3 region has the DNA TGCGCCAGCAGCTTATACAGGGGGCCTCAAGCTAACTATGGCTACACCTTC.

The rearrangement links TRBV5-1 to TRBJ1-1; maybe TRBD1 (6 bases). From germline, CDR1 is SGHRS and CDR2 YFSETQ. Trimming took off 2 bases at V and 3 bases at J, with 11 bases between the two ends. CDR3 length equals 14 residues. The CDR3: CASSFTGRDTEAFF. CDR3 nucleotides: TGCGCCAGCAGCTTCACAGGGAGGGACACTGAAGCTTTCTTT. The complete variable domain, with remaining parts taken from reference TRBV5-1 and TRBJ1-1, reads KAGVTQTPRYLIKTRGQQVTLSCSPISGHRSVSWYQQTPGQGLQFLFEYFSETQRNKGNFPGRFSGRQFSNSRSEMNVSTLELGDSALYLCASSFTGRDTEAFFGQGTRLTVV.

The V and J genes are TRBV19 and TRBJ2-7, with D tentatively TRBD1 (6 bases). The CDR3 is 15 residues long. The V gene's germline CDR1 is LNHDA and CDR2 SQIVND (reference sequence). Trimming removed 5 bases at V and 0 bases at J, with 14 bases between. The CDR3 reads CASSPRTASSYEQYF. For the CDR3, the DNA is TGTGCCAGTAGTCCCAGGACAGCCAGCTCCTACGAGCAGTACTTC.

The V gene is TRBV11-2, the J gene TRBJ2-6, with unresolved D. Trimming left V 8 bases short and J 0 bases short, with 5 bases between. The CDR3 contains 13 residues. Germline V CDR1 and CDR2: SGHAT, FQNNGV. CDR3 DNA: TGTGCCAGCGGCATCTCTGGGGCCAACGTCCTGACTTTC. This codes for CASGISGANVLTF.

V and J are TRBV5-5 and TRBJ1-3, with TRBD1 matching over 7 bases. In germline, CDR1 is SGHKS, CDR2 YYEKEE (reference sequence). The CDR3 extends over 15 amino acids. Trimming cost V 3 bases and J 1 base; bases outside gene matches: 4. The CDR3 protein is CASSYDRVSGNTIYF. The CDR3 bases are TGTGCCAGCAGCTACGACAGGGTGTCTGGAAACACCATATATTTT.

The V call is TRBV19, the J call TRBJ1-2; a weak D match, TRBD1 (5 bases). V was pared by 5 bases and J by 2 bases, with 12 bases between. From germline, CDR1 is LNHDA and CDR2 SQIVND (reference sequence). This CDR3 region has 14 residues. The chain's CDR3 is CASSPTAGNYGYTF. CDR3 coding DNA: TGTGCCAGTAGTCCCACGGCAGGGAACTATGGCTACACCTTC.

The chain uses TRBV7-2 and TRBJ1-2; no clear D. Per germline, CDR1 SGHTA and CDR2 FQGNSA. The CDR3 consists of 15 residues. Trimming cost V 5 bases and J 5 bases, with 18 bases left between them. CDR3 region: CASSREKRALYGYTF. The CDR3 nucleotides read TGTGCCAGCAGCCGGGAGAAGAGGGCGCTTTATGGCTACACCTTC. Full variable domain (remainder filled in from reference TRBV7-2 and TRBJ1-2): GAGVSQSPSNKVTEKGKDVELRCDPISGHTALYWYRQSLGQGLEFLIYFQGNSAPDKSGLPSDRFSAERTGGSVSTLTIQRTQQEDSAVYLCASSREKRALYGYTFGSGTRLTVV.

This chain links TRBV6-6 with TRBJ1-1, with D possibly matching TRBD1 (6 bases). With 6 bases removed from V and 4 bases from J, the gap between germline ends came to 18 bases. This CDR3 has 15 amino acids. Germline V gene sequence: CDR1 MNHNY, CDR2 SVGAGI (reference sequence). The CDR3 region is CASRATGSSGTEAFF. The CDR3 DNA reads TGTGCCAGCAGGGCCACAGGGAGTTCGGGCACTGAAGCTTTCTTT.

This clone was seen a single time. The chain links TRBV7-3 to TRBJ2-3, with 9 bases that match TRBD2. The CDR3 has 15 residues. Germline CDR1 reads SGHTA; CDR2 reads FQGTGA. Losses at the gene ends were 5 bases for V and 0 bases for J; bases not matched to a gene: 3. CDR3 coding DNA: TGTGCCAGCAGCGCGGGGGGGCAGAGCACAGATACGCAGTATTTT. This encodes CASSAGGQSTDTQYF.

The J gene is TRBJ1-1, the V gene TRBV15; possible D gene TRBD1, 5 bases. This CDR3 has 13 amino acids. Germline CDR1 LNHNV, CDR2 YYDKDF (reference sequence). V dropped 0 bases and J dropped 4 bases, with 6 bases sitting between them. The CDR3 is CATSREGTTEAFF. The CDR3, as DNA: TGTGCCACCAGCAGAGAAGGGACCACTGAAGCTTTCTTT.

This rearrangement joins TRBV10-3 to TRBJ1-1; D perhaps matches TRBD1 (5 bases). Germline V gives CDR1 ENHRY, CDR2 SYGVKD. The CDR3 loop spans 13 amino acids. The V end lost 5 bases, the J end lost 2 bases, and 9 bases lay between the germline ends. The CDR3 protein is CAISSGQNTEAFF. The CDR3 DNA reads as TGTGCCATCAGTTCCGGACAAAACACTGAAGCTTTCTTT.